The 5 T cell receptor beta chains in this list originate from one sample, sequenced in a study of blood T cell repertoires in COVID-19. Data came from immunoSEQ multiplex PCR; TCRdb stores just in-frame clones and leaves some out. The table lists about 480,000 clones, around 88% of them singletons, with roughly 12% in the top ten. The sample taken for sequencing was peripheral blood. The source of these receptors is a woman in her 50s with COVID-19, enrolled during active disease.

This chain joins TRBV30 and TRBJ1-4; tentative D call: TRBD1 (5 bases). CDR3 length: 13 amino acids. In germline, CDR1 is GTSNPN, CDR2 SVGIG (reference sequence). The V and J ends lost 7 bases and 3 bases respectively, with 12 bases between them. The chain's CDR3 is CASGQGPNEKLFF. The CDR3 nucleotides are TGTGCCTCCGGGCAGGGTCCTAATGAAAAACTGTTTTTT. Supplemented by reference TRBV30 and TRBJ1-4, the full variable domain reads SQTIHQWPATLVQPVGSPLSLECTVEGTSNPNLYWYRQAAGRGLQLLFYSVGIGQISSEVPQNLSASRPQDRQFILSSKKLLLSDSGFYLCASGQGPNEKLFFGSGTQLSVL.

The chain recombines TRBV5-1 with TRBJ1-2; 9 bases are shared with TRBD1. CDR1 is SGHRS and CDR2 is YFSETQ in the germline V gene. V lost 0 bases and J lost 8; bases outside the gene matches: 5. This CDR3 comprises 14 residues. The CDR3 here is CASSLGGTGNGYTF. In DNA, the CDR3 is TGCGCCAGCAGCTTGGGAGGGACAGGGAACGGCTACACCTTC.

In DNA, the CDR3 is TGTGCCAGTAGTATCCTTTCAGGCACAGATACGCAGTATTTT. Its translation is CASSILSGTDTQYF. V gene TRBV19 combines with J gene TRBJ2-3; D is unclear. Looked up from germline, CDR1 is LNHDA and CDR2 is SQIVND (reference sequence). This CDR3 comprises 14 residues. Trimming took 3 bases from V and 1 from J, leaving 8 bases between them.

The genes are TRBV7-2 and TRBJ2-3; D remains unclear. There are 15 residues in the CDR3. CDR1 is SGHTA, CDR2 FQGNSA, per germline. The V and J ends lost 2 bases and 0 bases respectively, with 9 bases between them. The CDR3 region has the DNA TGTGCCAGCAGCTTAATAGCAACTAGCACAGATACGCAGTATTTT. Amino acids: CASSLIATSTDTQYF.

The rearrangement links TRBV19 to TRBJ1-2; possibly TRBD1 for D (6 bases). Germline CDR1 and CDR2: LNHDA and SQIVND (reference sequence). V was shortened by 3 bases and J by 7 bases, with 18 bases between the two germline ends. The CDR3 spans 15 residues. CDR3 protein: CASSIRGQNWGGYTF. In DNA form, the CDR3 reads TGTGCCAGTAGTATTCGCGGACAGAATTGGGGTGGCTACACCTTC.